This T cell receptor beta chain was identified in a study of blood T cell repertoires in COVID-19. Germline V gene data show CDR1 as MNHEY and CDR2 as SVGEGT. The CDR3 is 12 residues long. Trimming pared 4 bases from V and 6 bases from J, leaving 10 bases between. Assay: immunoSEQ multiplex PCR; the TCRdb copy retains only in-frame clones and omits some. The table lists about 200,000 clones, approximately 80% of them singletons. This chain connects TRBV6-2 or TRBV6-3 to TRBJ2-7; possible D gene TRBD1, 5 bases. The sequenced sample consisted of peripheral blood. The origin of this receptor is a man aged 40-50 years with acute or convalescent COVID-19. CDR3 DNA: TGTGCCAGCAGTTCGGGCAGGGTCGAGCAGTACTTC. It codes for CASSSGRVEQYF.